The clone carrying this T cell receptor (beta chain) was counted a few times. The sample comes from a study of T cell responses to AZD1222 COVID-19 vaccine. V was trimmed by 5 bases and J by 8 bases, leaving 13 bases between them. The length of the CDR3 is 14 residues. From germline, CDR1 is LGHDT and CDR2 YNNKEL (reference sequence). The repertoire was sequenced with immunoSEQ multiplex PCR; TCRdb's copy has only in-frame clones and lacks some. The profile covers approximately 110,000 clones, with around 88% appearing a single time and 4% to 5.5% taken by the ten largest. The chain employs TRBV3-1 (or the pseudogene TRBV3-2) and TRBJ1-6; D is undetermined. This clonotype was sampled from an adult in good health. Sample: peripheral blood, taken on day 0 of AZD1222 vaccination. The CDR3 sequence is CASSSCPPHSPLHF. In DNA form, the CDR3 reads TGTGCCAGCAGCAGTTGTCCCCCACATTCACCCCTCCACTTT.